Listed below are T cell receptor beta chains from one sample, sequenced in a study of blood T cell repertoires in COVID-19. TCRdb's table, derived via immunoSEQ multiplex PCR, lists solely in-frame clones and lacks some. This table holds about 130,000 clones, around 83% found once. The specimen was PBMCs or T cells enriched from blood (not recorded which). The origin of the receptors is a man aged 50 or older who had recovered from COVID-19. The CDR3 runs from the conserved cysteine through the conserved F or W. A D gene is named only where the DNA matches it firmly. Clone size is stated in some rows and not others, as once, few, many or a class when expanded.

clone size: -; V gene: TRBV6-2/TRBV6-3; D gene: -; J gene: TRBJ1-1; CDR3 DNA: TGTGCCAGCAGTTACTCCCCCAGGGAGGGCACTGAAGCTTTCTTT; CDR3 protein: CASSYSPREGTEAFF
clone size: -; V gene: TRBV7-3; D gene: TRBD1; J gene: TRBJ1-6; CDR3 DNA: TGTGCCAGCAGCCGACAGGGCGGTTCACCCCTCCACTTT; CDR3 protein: CASSRQGGSPLHF
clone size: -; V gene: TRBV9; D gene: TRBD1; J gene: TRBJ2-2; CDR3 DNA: TGTGCCAGCAGCGTCGCAGGGGGCACCGGGGAGCTGTTTTTT; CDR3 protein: CASSVAGGTGELFF
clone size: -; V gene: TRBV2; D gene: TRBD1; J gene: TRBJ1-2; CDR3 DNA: TGTGCCAGCTCAAAGGGACAGCTAAACCACGGGGGCTACACCTTC; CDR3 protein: CASSKGQLNHGGYTF
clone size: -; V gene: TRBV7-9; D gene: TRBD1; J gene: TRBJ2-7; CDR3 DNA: TGTGCCAGCAGCTCCGGGACAGGGTCCTACGAGCAGTACTTC; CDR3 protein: CASSSGTGSYEQYF
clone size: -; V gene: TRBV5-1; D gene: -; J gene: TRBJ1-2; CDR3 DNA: TGCGCCAGCAGCCCTGGACCGGCGGGGGGCTACACCTTC; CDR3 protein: CASSPGPAGGYTF
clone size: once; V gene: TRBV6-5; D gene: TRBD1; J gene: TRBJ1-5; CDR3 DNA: TGTGCCAGCAGCCCCGGGACAGGGAATCAGCCCCAGCATTTT; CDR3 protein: CASSPGTGNQPQHF
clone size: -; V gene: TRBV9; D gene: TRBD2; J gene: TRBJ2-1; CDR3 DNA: TGTGCCAGCAGCGCCATAGCGGGGGGGCAGCAGTTCTTC; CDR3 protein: CASSAIAGGQQFF
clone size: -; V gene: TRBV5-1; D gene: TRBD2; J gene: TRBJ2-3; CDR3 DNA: TGCGCCAGCAGCAGCCGGACTAGCGGGGGGCTGGATACGCAGTATTTT; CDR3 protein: CASSSRTSGGLDTQYF
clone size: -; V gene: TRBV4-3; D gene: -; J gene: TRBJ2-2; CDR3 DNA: TGCGCCAGCAGCCCCCGGGGGGCGACCACCGGGGAGCTGTTTTTT; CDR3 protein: CASSPRGATTGELFF
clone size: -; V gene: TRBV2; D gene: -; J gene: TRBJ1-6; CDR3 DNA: TGTGCCAGCAGCCTATCAGGGTCCCATTCACCCCTCCACTTT; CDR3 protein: CASSLSGSHSPLHF
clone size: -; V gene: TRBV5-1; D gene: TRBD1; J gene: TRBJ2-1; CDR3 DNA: TGCGCCAGCAGCTTGTGGGGGACAGGGACTAACAATGAGCAGTTCTTC; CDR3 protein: CASSLWGTGTNNEQFF
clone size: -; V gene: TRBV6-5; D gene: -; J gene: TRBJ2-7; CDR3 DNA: TGTGCCAGCAGTTATGACAGTTCCTCCTACGAGCAGTACTTC; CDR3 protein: CASSYDSSSYEQYF
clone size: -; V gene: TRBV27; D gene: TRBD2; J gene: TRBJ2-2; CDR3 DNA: TGTGCCAACCAGCACGGTAGCGGGGGGGAAGGTGGGGAGCTGTTTTTT; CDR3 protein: CANQHGSGGEGGELFF
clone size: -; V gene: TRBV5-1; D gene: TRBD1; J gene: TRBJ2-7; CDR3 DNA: TGCGCCAGCAGCTTGGCAGGGGGAAGGGAATCCTACGAGCAGTACTTC; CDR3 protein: CASSLAGGRESYEQYF
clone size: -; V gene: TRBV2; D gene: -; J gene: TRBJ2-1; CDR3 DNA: TGTGCCAGCAGGAGGCAGCCCCCGATTAGGAACAATGAGCAGTTCTTC; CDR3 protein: CASRRQPPIRNNEQFF
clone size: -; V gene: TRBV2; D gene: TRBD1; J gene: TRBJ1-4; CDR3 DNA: TGTGCCAGCAAAACCATACAGGGGGTGAAACTGTTTTTT; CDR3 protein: CASKTIQGVKLFF
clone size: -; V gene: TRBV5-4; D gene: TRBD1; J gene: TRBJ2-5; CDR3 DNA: TGTGCCAGCAGCTCAGGAGGGACAGGGCTAAAAGAGACCCAGTACTTC; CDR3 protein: CASSSGGTGLKETQYF
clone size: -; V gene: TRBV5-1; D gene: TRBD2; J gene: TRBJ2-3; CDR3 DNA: TGCGCCAGCAGCTTACTAGCGGCGTACACAGATACGCAGTATTTT; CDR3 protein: CASSLLAAYTDTQYF
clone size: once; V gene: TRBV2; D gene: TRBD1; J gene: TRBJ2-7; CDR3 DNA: TGTGCCAGCAGTTACTACGGGACAGGGTTGTACGAGCAGTACTTC; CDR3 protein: CASSYYGTGLYEQYF
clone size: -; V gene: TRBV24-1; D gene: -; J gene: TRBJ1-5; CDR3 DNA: TGTGCCACCAGTGATCCAGGGGAGAGCCAGCCCCAGCATTTT; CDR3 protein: CATSDPGESQPQHF
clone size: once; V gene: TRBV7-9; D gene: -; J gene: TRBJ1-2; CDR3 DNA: TGTGCCAGCAGCTTAAACAGAAACTATGGCTACACCTTC; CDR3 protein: CASSLNRNYGYTF
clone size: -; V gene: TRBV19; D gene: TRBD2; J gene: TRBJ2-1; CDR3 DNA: TGTGCCAGTAGTATGACTAGCGGGTCCTACAATGAGCAGTTCTTC; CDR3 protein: CASSMTSGSYNEQFF
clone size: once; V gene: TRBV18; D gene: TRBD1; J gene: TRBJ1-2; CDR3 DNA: TGTGCCAGCTCACCACCGTCAGGGGGCTATGGCTACACCTTC; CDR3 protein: CASSPPSGGYGYTF
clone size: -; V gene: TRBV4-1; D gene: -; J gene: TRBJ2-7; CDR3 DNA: TGCGCCAGCAGCCAACGAGGGGGGGCAGTCGACGAGCAGTACTTC; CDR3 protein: CASSQRGGAVDEQYF
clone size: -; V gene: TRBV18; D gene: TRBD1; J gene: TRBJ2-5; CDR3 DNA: TGTGCCAGCTCCCCGGGACAGGGATCAGAGACCCAGTACTTC; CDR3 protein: CASSPGQGSETQYF
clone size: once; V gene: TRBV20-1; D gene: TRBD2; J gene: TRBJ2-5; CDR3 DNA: TGCAGTGCTAGTTGGGAGCGGGGGGGCCGGGAGACCCAGTACTTC; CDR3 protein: CSASWERGGRETQYF
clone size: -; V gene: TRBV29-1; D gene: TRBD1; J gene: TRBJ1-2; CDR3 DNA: TGCAGCGTGTCGACAGGGGGATCTGGCTACACCTTC; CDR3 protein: CSVSTGGSGYTF
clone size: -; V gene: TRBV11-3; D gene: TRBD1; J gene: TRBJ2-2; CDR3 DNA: TGTGCCAGCAGCCCTGGGACAGACACCGGGGAGCTGTTTTTT; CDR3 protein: CASSPGTDTGELFF
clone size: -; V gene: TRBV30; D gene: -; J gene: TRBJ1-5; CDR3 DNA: TGTGCCTGGAGTTCAGACAGTTTCAATCAGCCCCAGCATTTT; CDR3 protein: CAWSSDSFNQPQHF
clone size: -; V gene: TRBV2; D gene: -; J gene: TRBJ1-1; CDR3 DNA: TGTGCCAGCAGTGAATTGGGCCCTGAAGCTTTCTTT; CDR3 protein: CASSELGPEAFF
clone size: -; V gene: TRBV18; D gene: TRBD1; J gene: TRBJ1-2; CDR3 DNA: TGTGCCAGCTCATTCCCGGGACAGCTTGGCTACACCTTC; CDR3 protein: CASSFPGQLGYTF
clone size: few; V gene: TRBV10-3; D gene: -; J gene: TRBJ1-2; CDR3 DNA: TGTGCCATTCCAGCTAACTATGGCTACACCTTC; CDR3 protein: CAIPANYGYTF
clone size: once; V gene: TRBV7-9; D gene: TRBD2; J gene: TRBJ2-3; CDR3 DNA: TGTGCCAGCAGCTTATATTTAGCGGGCCTCACAGATACGCAGTATTTT; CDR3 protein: CASSLYLAGLTDTQYF
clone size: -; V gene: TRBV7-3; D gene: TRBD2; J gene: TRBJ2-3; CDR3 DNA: TGTGCCAGCAGCTTGACTAGCGGGGGACCCGTCTTCACAGATACGCAGTATTTT; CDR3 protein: CASSLTSGGPVFTDTQYF
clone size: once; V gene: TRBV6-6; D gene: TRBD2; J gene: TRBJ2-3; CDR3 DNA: TGTGCCGGATCAATTAGCGGGGGACACACAGATACGCAGTATTTT; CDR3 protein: CAGSISGGHTDTQYF
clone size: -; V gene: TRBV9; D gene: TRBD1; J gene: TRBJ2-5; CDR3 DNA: TGTGCCAGCAGCGCCCGGGACAGGGGTGTAGAGACCCAGTACTTC; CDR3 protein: CASSARDRGVETQYF
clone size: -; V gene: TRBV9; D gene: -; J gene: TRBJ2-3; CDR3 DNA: TGTGCCAGCAGCGTTTGGGGCAGTAAGACAGATACGCAGTATTTT; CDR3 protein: CASSVWGSKTDTQYF
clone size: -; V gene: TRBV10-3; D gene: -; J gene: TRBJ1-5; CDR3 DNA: TGTGCCATCAGTGCGCAAGAATCGAGAGGGCCGGGCCTCAAACGGGTGAATCAGCCCCAGCATTTT; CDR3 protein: CAISAQESRGPGLKRVNQPQHF
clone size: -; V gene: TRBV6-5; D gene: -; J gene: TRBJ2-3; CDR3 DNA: TGTGCCGGGCAATTGACAGGCACAGATACGCAGTATTTT; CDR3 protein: CAGQLTGTDTQYF
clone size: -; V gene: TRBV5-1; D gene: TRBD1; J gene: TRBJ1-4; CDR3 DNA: TGCGCCAGCAGCTTGGTGGCAGGGGGCATTGAAAAACTGTTTTTT; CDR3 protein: CASSLVAGGIEKLFF
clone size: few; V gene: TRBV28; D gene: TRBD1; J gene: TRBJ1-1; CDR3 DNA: TGTGCCAGCAGCCCCGGACAGGGAAAAACTGAAGCTTTCTTT; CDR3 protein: CASSPGQGKTEAFF